This passage covers 5 T cell receptor beta chains from one sample sequenced in a study of OX40 agonist ivuxolimab in advanced cancers. Only in-frame clones appear in the TCRdb table, and some are missing; sequencing was by immunoSEQ multiplex PCR. The sample lists fewer than 65,000 clones, about 89% occurring once. Here the sequenced sample was CD4+ or CD8+ T cells sorted from blood, taken in a trial of the OX40 agonist ivuxolimab. The source of these receptors is an adult with an advanced solid tumor such as melanoma, head and neck, liver or kidney cancer.

The V gene is TRBV11-2, the J gene TRBJ1-3; possibly TRBD1 for D (6 bases). The CDR3 loop spans 14 amino acids. Per germline, CDR1 SGHAT and CDR2 FQNNGV. Trimming shortened V by 10 bases and J by 0 bases, and 13 bases separated the two germline ends. CDR3 residues: CATSGQLSGNTIYF. The CDR3 region has the DNA TGTGCCACATCCGGACAGCTCTCTGGAAACACCATATATTTT.

The rearrangement joins TRBV6-6 to TRBJ2-2; D call uncertain. The CDR3 totals 14 residues. The germline V and J ends were trimmed by 2 bases and 1 base, with 5 bases remaining between them. CDR1 MNHNY and CDR2 SVGAGI come from the germline V gene (reference sequence). CDR3: CASSYIGNTGELFF. The CDR3 nucleotides read TGTGCCAGCAGTTACATAGGGAACACCGGGGAGCTGTTTTTT.

The V and J genes are TRBV5-1 and TRBJ2-2; 9 nucleotides align to TRBD2. The CDR3 runs to 15 residues. The J segment lost 6 bases and the V segment lost 6 bases, leaving 9 bases of the junction unmatched. Germline V gene sequence: CDR1 SGHRS, CDR2 YFSETQ. CDR3 in DNA: TGCGCCAGCACCCTAGCGGGATCGCACCCCGGGGAGCTGTTTTTT. Translation gives CASTLAGSHPGELFF.

The table lists this clone with a count of one. The chain combines TRBV28 with TRBJ2-3; D call uncertain. Germline V gene sequence: CDR1 MDHEN, CDR2 SYDVKM. The CDR3 is 12 amino acids. The V end lost 5 bases, the J end lost 6 bases, and 9 bases lay between the germline ends. DNA for the CDR3: TGTGCCAGCAGTCCGCTGCGGGATACGCAGTATTTT. Its protein is CASSPLRDTQYF.

The chain uses TRBV4-1 and TRBJ2-1; D remains ambiguous. The V and J ends lost 8 bases and 0 bases respectively, with 14 bases between them. There are 15 residues in the CDR3. CDR1 and CDR2 (germline): MGHRA, YSYEKL. The CDR3 here is CASGFGLSSYNEQFF. CDR3 nucleotides: TGCGCCAGCGGTTTTGGCTTAAGCTCCTACAATGAGCAGTTCTTC.